Below are 10 T cell receptor beta chains sequenced from a single sample in a study of graft-versus-host responses after intestinal transplantation. Assay used: immunoSEQ multiplex PCR; TCRdb lists only in-frame clones, some missing. The sample holds about 59,000 clones, around 93% seen once. Antigens of these TCRs are unknown. This specimen consisted of unstimulated CD4+ T cells sorted from spleen or lymph node cells, obtained before transplant. The receptors originated from a human donor who was the organ donor for an intestinal transplant.

This sequence joins TRBV7-9 and TRBJ1-6; 8 bases map to TRBD1. Trimming removed 4 bases from V and 8 bases from J; junction bases left unmatched: 13. CDR1 SEHNR and CDR2 FQNEAQ come from the germline V gene (reference sequence). The CDR3 totals 17 residues. CDR3 bases: TGTGCCAGCAGCTCCCGGGGACAGGTGGCCCTAGATTCACCCCTCCACTTT. It translates to CASSSRGQVALDSPLHF.

This rearrangement joins TRBV7-9 to TRBJ1-2; perhaps TRBD1 as D (6 bases). Germline V lookup: CDR1 SEHNR, CDR2 FQNEAQ (reference sequence). V lost 5 bases and J lost 4, with 11 bases in between. The CDR3 extends over 13 amino acids. The CDR3 region is CASSPGHLYGYTF. CDR3 sequence (DNA): TGTGCCAGCAGCCCGGGACACCTCTATGGCTACACCTTC.

The chain has TRBV5-1 and TRBJ2-5; D unresolved. Per germline, CDR1 SGHRS and CDR2 YFSETQ. The CDR3 totals 13 residues. Trimming pared 3 bases from V and 5 bases from J, leaving 11 bases between. The CDR3 nucleotides are TGCGCCAGCAGCTCGGGTGCGCTGGAGACCCAGTACTTC. Residues: CASSSGALETQYF.

The chain combines TRBV7-6 with TRBJ1-4; TRBD1 matches at 8 bases. The CDR3 is made up of 15 amino acids. CDR1 and CDR2 (germline): SGHVS, FNYEAQ. V shed 2 bases and J 8 bases; nucleotides not matched to a gene: 7. As DNA, the CDR3 is TGTGCCAGCAGCTTATGGACAGGGAATGGCGAAAAACTGTTTTTT. The encoded protein is CASSLWTGNGEKLFF.

This clone was recorded only once. The chain combines TRBV2 with TRBJ2-2; TRBD2 matches 14 bases. This CDR3 is 18 amino acids long. V lost 6 bases to trimming and J lost 6 bases; unmatched junction nucleotides: 12. Germline V gives CDR1 SNHLY, CDR2 FYNNEI. The CDR3 nucleotides are TGTGCCAGCAGCATCAGACTAGCGGGGGGGCCATTTCCCGGGGAGCTGTTTTTT. Translating gives CASSIRLAGGPFPGELFF.

The chain uses TRBV7-8 and TRBJ1-6; unclear D gene. V lost 2 bases, J lost 8 bases, and 16 bases lay in between. CDR3 length equals 16 residues. Per the germline V gene, CDR1 is SGHVS and CDR2 is FQNEAQ. CDR3 DNA sequence: TGTGCCAGCAGCTTACTCACTGGAGGTGTAGATTCACCCCTCCACTTT. It encodes CASSLLTGGVDSPLHF.

The chain joins TRBV5-5 to TRBJ1-5, with a tentative D call TRBD1 (5 bases). V was trimmed by 4 bases and J by 5 bases, leaving 16 bases between them. The V gene's germline CDR1 is SGHKS and CDR2 YYEKEE (reference sequence). The CDR3 extends over 15 amino acids. CDR3 protein: CASSHFGTPDQPQHF. Written as DNA, the CDR3 is TGTGCCAGCAGCCACTTCGGGACGCCAGATCAGCCCCAGCATTTT.

The chain uses TRBV7-2 and TRBJ2-3; no clear D gene. Germline V gene sequence: CDR1 SGHTA, CDR2 FQGNSA. V gave up 7 bases and J gave up 3 bases, with 14 bases separating them. This CDR3 is 14 amino acids long. CDR3 in amino acids: CASTPDRATDTQYF. DNA for the CDR3: TGTGCCAGCACCCCAGACCGAGCAACAGATACGCAGTATTTT.

The chain carries TRBV5-1 and TRBJ2-1, with 12 bases that match TRBD2. CDR1 is SGHRS, CDR2 YFSETQ, per germline. CDR3 length equals 14 residues. Trimming took 3 bases from V and 7 from J; bases not matched to a gene: 2. In DNA, the CDR3 is TGCGCCAGCAGCTCTGGACTAGCGGGGAATGAGCAGTTCTTC. This sequence encodes CASSSGLAGNEQFF.

The chain uses TRBV5-4 and TRBJ2-1; possible D gene TRBD2, 6 bases. CDR1 and CDR2 from the germline V gene are SGHNT and YYREEE (reference sequence). This CDR3 comprises 14 residues. Deletions cut 5 bases from V and 3 bases from J, with 12 bases between. Here the CDR3 DNA reads TGTGCCAGCAGACCGGGACTGGACTACAATGAGCAGTTCTTC. The encoded protein is CASRPGLDYNEQFF. Filled out from reference TRBV5-4 and TRBJ2-1, the complete variable domain reads ETGVTQSPTHLIKTRGQQVTLRCSSQSGHNTVSWYQQALGQGPQFIFQYYREEENGRGNFPPRFSGLQFPNYSSELNVNALELDDSALYLCASRPGLDYNEQFFGPGTRLTVL.